This paragraph reports one T cell receptor (beta chain). Its antigen is currently not known. The input lacks base qualities; no much larger clone sits a single base away. This specimen comes from a study of blood T cells in healthy people across ages (dated by TCRdb to about 2015). Regarding the complete study: Template switching captured roughly one uniquely barcoded TCR beta cDNA molecule per two T cells in model experiments. Donors were grouped into four age groups: young (average roughly 17 years), middle-aged (over 35), aged (around 66) and long-lived (less than 85). For two donors (one aged 18 to 30 and one aged 80 or older), the study analyzed two additional independent replicas of 1 million unique cDNA reads from the same blood draw. Age-related changes in TCR beta repertoire diversity were measured in the study by deep sequencing normalized with unique cDNA molecular identifiers. Results and caveats for the whole study, not just this receptor: Conclusive comparison of naive and antigen-experienced compartments was prevented by the profiling of bulk unsorted PBMCs. Estimates of total diversity from one million sequenced T cells were regarded as lower bounds and underestimates. Compared with the aged group, the long-lived group had more naive CD4+ T cells, fewer expanded clones and increased TCR diversity, suggesting age selection. A strong correlation was found between observed TCR beta diversity and the percentage of naive T cells measured by flow cytometry. Donor CMV infection status was unknown, potentially confounding age-related changes in expanded clonotypes. Observed TCR beta diversity per million T cells fell roughly linearly with age, and a significant reduction was already apparent by age about 43.

Systemically healthy Caucasian individuals from Russia, 39 in total and aged about 6 to 90 years, were included as donors. Each donor gave roughly 11 milliliters of peripheral blood, drawn into EDTA-treated Vacutainer tubes. Ficoll-Paque density-gradient centrifugation was used to isolate PBMCs, with at least 7 million per sample. Trizol reagent was used to extract total RNA from PBMCs, with at least 5.5 micrograms per sample. For every donor, an aliquot of PBMCs went through flow cytometry to measure the percentages of naive CD45RAhigh/CD27high T cells. The method behind the library was 5' RACE. Sequenced on an Illumina HiSeq 2500. The second PCR ran for roughly 7 to 11 cycles and used a J-beta primer mix along with a sample-barcoded 5' primer. A template-switch 5' adaptor carrying 12 random nucleotides introduced a unique molecular identifier onto each TCR beta cDNA molecule. Each sample yielded at least 2.5 million CDR3-containing paired-end reads. First-strand cDNA was synthesized from all RNA with the Mint cDNA synthesis kit, primed by a TRBC-specific oligonucleotide. All cDNA was treated with uracil-DNA glycosylase and then went through a first 18-cycle PCR with the universal primers M1SS and BC2_uni_R. As for the authors' bioinformatics: For normalization, 1 million high-quality reads, each with a distinct molecular identifier, were randomly selected from each sample. Instead of being binned into consensus sequences, reads that shared molecular identifiers were thrown out. MiTCR, set to a Q25 quality threshold and the strictest error-elimination algorithm, was used for CDR3 identification, clonotype clustering and error correction. A nonparametric unseen species model with Euler transformation was used to estimate lower-bound total TCR beta diversity. TCRdb cleaned the public reads at Q25 with fastp, built clones with MiXCR and kept in-frame beta chains. Each record represents a unique CDR3 protein, reported with the most common genes and DNA among its rows. These V and J calls rely on TCRdb rather than the paper's analysis. The sample has around 520,000 distinct CDR3 sequences on record, about 27% of them singletons. Over 3.5% of the sample rests with the top ten.

These data were also reused for a study on T cells of mothers and their children. According to the second study: Nine systemically healthy Caucasian individuals served as donors, namely three mothers together with their six children. cDNA synthesis consumed the entire amount of extracted RNA, loaded at around 1.5 ug RNA in each 15 ul reaction. In the second PCR, sample barcodes and 2-4 random nucleotides were introduced via the M1S primer. Each mother yielded over 10 million TCR beta CDR3 reads and each child 2.5 million to 3.5 million reads. Thymic selection similarly shapes TCR recombination output in related and unrelated pairs, with minor effect from inherited differences. Normalized repertoire overlap was always found to be slightly, but never significantly, higher in related mother-child pairs than in unrelated mother-child pairs. No persistent microchimeric T cell clones were detected, at a sensitivity of approximately 90 clones per million clonotypes. In the study, deep NGS was used to compare the TCR beta repertoires of mothers and children, and features distinguishing related mother-child pairs from unrelated individuals were sought. On average, the children were roughly 12 +/- 4 years old, while the mothers were about 40 +/- 4 years old. After adapter ligation was performed with NEBNext reagents, the libraries were sequenced on an Illumina HiSeq 2000 with 100+100 nt paired-end reads. To prevent cross-contamination, the mother and child libraries were prepared one month apart and sequenced in separate runs. Between about 500,000 and 2,100,000 distinct TCR beta clonotypes were identified per donor. Naive TCR beta clonotypes were estimated from low-frequency clonotypes matched to each donor's FACS-determined naive share, without sorting.

The sequence was obtained from a boy between 2 and 10 years old in good health. The specimen was blood.

The DNA sequence is given as TGTGCCAGCAGCGTAGGGGGATCATGGGGAAATGAGCAGTTCTTC. Its protein reads: CASSVGGSWGNEQFF. The chain joins TRBV9 to TRBJ2-1, with the D gene too uncertain to name. The CDR3 has 15 amino acids, counting the end cysteine and phenylalanine. Of the read, only the CDR3 DNA is kept; its 45 bases are in frame from base 1. The germline V gene yields SGDLS for CDR1 and YYNGEE for CDR2. V loses 0 bases of germline sequence and J loses 7 bases, and the interval between the two ends is 14 bases.